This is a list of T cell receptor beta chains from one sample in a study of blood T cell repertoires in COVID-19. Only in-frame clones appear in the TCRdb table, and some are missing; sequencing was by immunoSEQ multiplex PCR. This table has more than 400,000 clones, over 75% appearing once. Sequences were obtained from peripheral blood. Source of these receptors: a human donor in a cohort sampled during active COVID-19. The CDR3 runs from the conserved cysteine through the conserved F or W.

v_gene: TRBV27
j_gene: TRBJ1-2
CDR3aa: CASSFDGDRDGYTF

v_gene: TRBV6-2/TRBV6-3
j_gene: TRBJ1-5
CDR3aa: CASSYNFGTVNSNQPQHF

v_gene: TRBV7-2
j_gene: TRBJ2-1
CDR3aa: CASSSQGLDNEQFF

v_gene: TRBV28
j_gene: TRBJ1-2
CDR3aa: CASSPSGDTYYGYTF

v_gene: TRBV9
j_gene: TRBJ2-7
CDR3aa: CASSPRGAGGVYEQYF

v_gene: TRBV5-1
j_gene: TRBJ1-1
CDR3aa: CASSSEGGQNTEAFF

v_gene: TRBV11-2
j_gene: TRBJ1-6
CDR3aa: CASTRREGAAPLHF

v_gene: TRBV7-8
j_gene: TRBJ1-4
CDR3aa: CASSFGSSATNEKLFF

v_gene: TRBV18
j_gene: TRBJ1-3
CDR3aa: CASSTAQGSGNTIYF

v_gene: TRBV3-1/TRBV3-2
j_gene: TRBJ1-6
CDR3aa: CASSPGDRGIIPVDF

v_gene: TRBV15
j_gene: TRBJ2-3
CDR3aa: CATSNRDYTTDTQYF

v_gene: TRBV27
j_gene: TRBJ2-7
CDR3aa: CASSLRGPLYEQYF

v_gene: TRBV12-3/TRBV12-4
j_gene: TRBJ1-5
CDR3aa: CASSFGEDQPQHF

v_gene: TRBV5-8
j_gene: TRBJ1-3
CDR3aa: CASSLDSPGTGNTIYF

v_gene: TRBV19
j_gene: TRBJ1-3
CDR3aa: CASSDRGNGNTIYF

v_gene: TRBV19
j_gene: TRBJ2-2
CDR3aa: CASEIRDDTGELFF

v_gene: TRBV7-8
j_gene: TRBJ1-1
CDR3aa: CASSLVGEGTEAFF

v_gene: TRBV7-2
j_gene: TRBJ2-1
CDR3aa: CASSLALLVGGGPFF

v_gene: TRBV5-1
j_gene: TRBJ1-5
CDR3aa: CASSHQFGGYNQPQHF

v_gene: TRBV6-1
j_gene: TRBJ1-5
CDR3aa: CASSEVVYSSNQPQHF

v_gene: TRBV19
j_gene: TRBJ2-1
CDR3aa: CASSYRRNYNEQFF

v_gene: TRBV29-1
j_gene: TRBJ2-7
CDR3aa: CSVLDRSSYEQYF

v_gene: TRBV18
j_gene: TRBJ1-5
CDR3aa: CASSPLGTGARPKQPQHF

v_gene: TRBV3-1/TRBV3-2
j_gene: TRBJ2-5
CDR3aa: CASSQPTGLKETQYF

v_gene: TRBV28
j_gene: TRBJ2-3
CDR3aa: CASSRPSTSGTSTDTQYF

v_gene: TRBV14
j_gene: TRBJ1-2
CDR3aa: CASSQIGGYENYGYTF

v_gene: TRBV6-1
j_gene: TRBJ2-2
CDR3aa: CASSGPSSGSRTGELFF

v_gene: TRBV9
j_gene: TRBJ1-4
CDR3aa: CASSPWGGNEKLFF

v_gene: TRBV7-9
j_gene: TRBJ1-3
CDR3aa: CASSNAIGGVGGNTIYF

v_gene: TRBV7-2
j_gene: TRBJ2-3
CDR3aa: CASSPMVGATDTQYF

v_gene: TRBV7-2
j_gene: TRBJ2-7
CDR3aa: CASSLYGSQTYEQYF

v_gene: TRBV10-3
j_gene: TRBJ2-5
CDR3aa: CAISEPGQGFQTQYF

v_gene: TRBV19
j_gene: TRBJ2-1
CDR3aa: CASSRDEQFF

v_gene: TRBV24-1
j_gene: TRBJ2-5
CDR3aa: CATSDFGTQYF

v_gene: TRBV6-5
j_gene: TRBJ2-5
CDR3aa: CASSYSHDTSGETQYF

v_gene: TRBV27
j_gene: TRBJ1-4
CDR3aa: CASSLAGVGEKLFF

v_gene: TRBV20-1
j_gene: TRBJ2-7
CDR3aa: CSASQTSNEQYF

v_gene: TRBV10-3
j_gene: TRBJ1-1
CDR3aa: CAIRLDRNTEAFF

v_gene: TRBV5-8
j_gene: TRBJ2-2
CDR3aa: CASSSPFTGELFF

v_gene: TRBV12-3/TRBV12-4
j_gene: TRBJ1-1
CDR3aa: CASRLGQGSSAFF

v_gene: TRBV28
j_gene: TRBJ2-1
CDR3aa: CASSLAGTSFEQFF

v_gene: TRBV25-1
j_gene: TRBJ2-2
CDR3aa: CASRTGAAGELFF

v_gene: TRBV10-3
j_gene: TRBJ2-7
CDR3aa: CAISEIDSGYYEQYF

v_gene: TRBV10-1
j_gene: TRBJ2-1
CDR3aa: CASSGHHDKYNEQFF

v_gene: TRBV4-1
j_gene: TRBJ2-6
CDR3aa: CASSQEQASSGANVLTF

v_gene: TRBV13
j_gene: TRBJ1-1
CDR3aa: CASSDGGRGPTEAFF

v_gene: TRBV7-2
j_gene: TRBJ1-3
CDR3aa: CASSFTTVSGNTIYF

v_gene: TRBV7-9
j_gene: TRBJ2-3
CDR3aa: CASSLEGLGVDTQYF

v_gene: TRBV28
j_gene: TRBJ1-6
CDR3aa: CASVLQGGNSPLHF

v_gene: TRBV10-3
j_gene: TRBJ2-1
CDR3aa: CAMTSGSSNEQFF

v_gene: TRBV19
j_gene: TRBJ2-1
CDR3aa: CASSHLSGKPPYNEQFF

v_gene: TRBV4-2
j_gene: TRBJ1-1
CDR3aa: CASSPRGTGEMNTEAFF

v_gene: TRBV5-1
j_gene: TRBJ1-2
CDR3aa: CASSLDGQGTGGYTF

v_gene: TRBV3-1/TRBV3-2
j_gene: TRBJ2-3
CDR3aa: CASSSAGVTDTQYF

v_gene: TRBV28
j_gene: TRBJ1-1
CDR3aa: CASSLPIGFDRGLNTEAFF

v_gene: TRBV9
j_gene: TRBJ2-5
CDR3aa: CASSRTSGRAEETQYF

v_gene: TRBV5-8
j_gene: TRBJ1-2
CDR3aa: CASSLYRQGVYGYTF